These 18 T cell receptor beta chains originate from one sample sequenced in a study of cytomegalovirus exposure and HLA in healthy donors. The study ran its PCR with 60 Vbeta and 13 Jbeta primers. Method: immunoSEQ multiplex PCR; TCRdb's copy keeps in-frame clones and lacks some. Of over 130,000 clones in the sample, around 82% are singletons; the top ten hold roughly 2.4%. Sequences were obtained from PBMCs. These receptors were taken from a man over 45 in good health and CMV-seronegative.

This sequence joins TRBV27 and TRBJ2-7, with TRBD1 matching 8 bases. Germline loops: CDR1 MNHEY, CDR2 SMNVEV (reference sequence). This CDR3 comprises 15 residues. Losses at the gene ends were 6 bases for V and 2 bases for J; bases not matched to a gene: 9. CDR3: CASREPGQEAYEQYF. CDR3 coding DNA: TGTGCCAGCAGGGAACCGGGACAGGAGGCCTACGAGCAGTACTTC.

The V call is TRBV9, the J call TRBJ2-1; no clear D. Trimming stripped 0 bases from V and 9 bases from J, with 16 bases between. CDR1 is SGDLS, CDR2 YYNGEE, per germline. The CDR3 extends over 15 amino acids. The chain's CDR3 is CASSVALGRLGEQFF. DNA for the CDR3: TGTGCCAGCAGCGTAGCTCTGGGCCGGCTTGGTGAGCAGTTCTTC.

The sample holds a few counts of this clone. The chain links TRBV7-6 to TRBJ2-3, with D perhaps matching TRBD1 (5 bases). Germline lookup yields CDR1 SGHVS and CDR2 FNYEAQ. The CDR3 runs 16 residues. Trimming removed 4 bases from V and 0 bases from J, with 14 bases in between. The DNA of the CDR3 is TGTGCCAGCAGCTCCGTTTCGACAGAAAGCACAGATACGCAGTATTTT. Translated: CASSSVSTESTDTQYF.

This rearrangement joins TRBV2 to TRBJ2-1, with 8 bases matching TRBD1. J gave up 5 bases and V 6 bases, and 9 bases lay outside the gene matches. Looked up from germline, CDR1 is SNHLY and CDR2 is FYNNEI. The CDR3 is 15 residues long. CDR3 region: CASSEQGGFHNEQFF. In DNA form, the CDR3 reads TGTGCCAGCAGCGAACAGGGGGGCTTTCACAATGAGCAGTTCTTC.

The chain recombines TRBV4-1 with TRBJ2-5; TRBD2 matches at 9 bases. The J segment lost 2 bases and the V segment lost 4 bases, leaving 8 bases of the junction unmatched. The CDR3 length is 16 residues. Germline-derived CDR1 and CDR2 are MGHRA and YSYEKL. This CDR3 reads CASSPGGAGGQETQYF. In DNA form, the CDR3 reads TGCGCCAGCAGCCCCGGGGGCGCGGGGGGGCAAGAGACCCAGTACTTC.

The chain has TRBV2 and TRBJ1-1, with unresolved D. This CDR3 contains 10 residues. The V end was cut by 8 bases, the J end by 4 bases, with 5 bases between. Looked up from germline, CDR1 is SNHLY and CDR2 is FYNNEI. As DNA, the CDR3 is TGTGCCAGCCCAGGCACTGAAGCTTTCTTT. Its protein product is CASPGTEAFF.

Comment on this clone: Other DNA sequences within the sample encode an identical CDR3. The gene calls are TRBV6-5 and TRBJ1-5; D possibly corresponds to TRBD1 (5 bases). Per germline, CDR1 MNHEY and CDR2 SVGAGI. V was clipped by 0 bases and J by 4 bases, with 10 bases between them. The length of the CDR3 is 15 residues. Here the CDR3 reads CASSYSRQNNQPQHF. In DNA form, the CDR3 reads TGTGCCAGCAGTTACTCGCGACAGAATAATCAGCCCCAGCATTTT.

V is TRBV29-1 and J is TRBJ2-5; TRBD2 aligns across 15 bases. After removal of 6 bases from V and 1 base from J, the junction contained 6 bases not matched to a gene. Per germline, CDR1 SQVTM and CDR2 ANQGSEA. The CDR3 loop spans 16 amino acids. CDR3 loop: CSVEGLAGGTQETQYF. DNA for the CDR3: TGCAGCGTCGAGGGACTAGCGGGAGGTACCCAAGAGACCCAGTACTTC.

This sequence joins TRBV6-5 and TRBJ2-2; 9 bases line up with TRBD1. The CDR3 consists of 16 residues. V lost 0 bases, J lost 7 bases, and 6 bases stayed unmatched. Germline V gene lookup returns CDR1 MNHEY and CDR2 SVGAGI. The CDR3 sequence: CASSYSPGQGIGELFF. For the CDR3, the DNA is TGTGCCAGCAGTTACTCACCGGGACAGGGAATCGGGGAGCTGTTTTTT.

Only one count was recorded for this clone. The CDR3 region is CASSFGVDSSYEQYF. CDR3 in DNA: TGTGCCAGCAGTTTCGGGGTCGATAGCTCCTACGAGCAGTACTTC. V gene TRBV5-4 combines with J gene TRBJ2-7, with D perhaps matching TRBD2 (5 bases). Germline V gene lookup returns CDR1 SGHNT and CDR2 YYREEE (reference sequence). The CDR3 runs to 15 residues. V dropped 5 bases and J dropped 0 bases, with 15 bases sitting between them.

The chain recombines TRBV7-9 with TRBJ2-1, with D possibly TRBD2 on 5 matching bases. CDR1 and CDR2 (germline): SEHNR, FQNEAQ (reference sequence). The CDR3 runs 15 residues. The V and J ends lost 7 bases and 0 bases respectively, with 13 bases between them. CDR3: CASTPAVPSYNEQFF. In nucleotides, the CDR3 is TGTGCCAGCACCCCAGCGGTCCCCTCCTACAATGAGCAGTTCTTC. Filled out from reference TRBV7-9 and TRBJ2-1, the complete variable domain reads DTGVSQNPRHKITKRGQNVTFRCDPISEHNRLYWYRQTLGQGPEFLTYFQNEAQLEKSRLLSDRFSAERPKGSFSTLEIQRTEQGDSAMYLCASTPAVPSYNEQFFGPGTRLTVL.

The gene calls are TRBV30 and TRBJ2-7; the match to TRBD1 covers 9 bases. Per the germline V gene, CDR1 is GTSNPN and CDR2 is SVGIG (reference sequence). The CDR3 is 14 residues long. Losses at the gene ends were 3 bases for V and 2 bases for J; bases not matched to a gene: 5. The CDR3 DNA follows: TGTGCCTGGAGGAGGGGACAGGGCCCCTACGAGCAGTACTTC. Protein product: CAWRRGQGPYEQYF.

The chain employs TRBV5-1 and TRBJ2-1, with TRBD1 matching 12 bases. The CDR3 contains 15 residues. After removal of 4 bases from V and 9 bases from J, the junction contained 8 bases not matched to a gene. CDR1 is SGHRS, CDR2 YFSETQ, per germline. CDR3 sequence reads: CASSPGGQGATEQFF. Here the CDR3 DNA reads TGCGCCAGCAGCCCGGGGGGACAGGGGGCTACTGAGCAGTTCTTC.

The gene calls are TRBV20-1 and TRBJ1-1; D remains ambiguous. The CDR3 loop spans 11 amino acids. Trimming removed 3 bases from V and 6 bases from J, with 8 bases in between. Per the germline V gene, CDR1 is DFQATT and CDR2 is SNEGSKA (reference sequence). CDR3 protein: CSASRRAEAFF. The CDR3 nucleotides read TGCAGTGCTAGTAGGCGGGCTGAAGCTTTCTTT.

The chain carries TRBV9 and TRBJ2-7; 12 bases match TRBD2. V was pared by 5 bases and J by 4 bases, with 7 bases of the junction left unmatched. The CDR3 is 15 amino acids. The V gene's germline CDR1 is SGDLS and CDR2 YYNGEE. CDR3 in DNA: TGTGCCAGCAGTCCTAGCGGGAGGGCCGGGTACGAGCAGTACTTC. It yields the protein CASSPSGRAGYEQYF.

This chain links TRBV5-1 with TRBJ2-1; maybe TRBD2 (5 bases). The V gene's germline CDR1 is SGHRS and CDR2 YFSETQ. Between the trimmed V and J ends, which lost 6 bases and 0 bases, there was a span of 19 bases. The CDR3 length is 17 residues. As DNA, the CDR3 is TGCGCCAGCAATCTCGCGGGCAGTAGAAGCTCCTACAATGAGCAGTTCTTC. The encoded protein is CASNLAGSRSSYNEQFF. Filled out from reference TRBV5-1 and TRBJ2-1, the complete variable domain reads KAGVTQTPRYLIKTRGQQVTLSCSPISGHRSVSWYQQTPGQGLQFLFEYFSETQRNKGNFPGRFSGRQFSNSRSEMNVSTLELGDSALYLCASNLAGSRSSYNEQFFGPGTRLTVL.

This chain connects TRBV6-1 to TRBJ1-4; TRBD1 is a possible D gene (6 bases). In germline, CDR1 is MNHNS, CDR2 SASEGT. The CDR3 extends over 15 amino acids. V gave up 8 bases and J gave up 7 bases, with 20 bases separating them. CDR3 in DNA: TGTGCCAGCGGATCGGGGGGTCAGGGGAGTGAAAAACTGTTTTTT. It yields the protein CASGSGGQGSEKLFF.

The V call is TRBV15, the J call TRBJ2-7; TRBD1 agrees at 7 bases. V lost 3 bases to trimming and J lost 5 bases; unmatched junction nucleotides: 10. The CDR3 length is 15 residues. Germline V lookup: CDR1 LNHNV, CDR2 YYDKDF (reference sequence). CDR3 region: CATSSLRQGNNEQYF. DNA of the CDR3: TGTGCCACCAGCAGTCTAAGACAGGGAAACAACGAGCAGTACTTC. Looking up the rest from reference TRBV15 and TRBJ2-7 gives the full variable domain: DAMVIQNPRYQVTQFGKPVTLSCSQTLNHNVMYWYQQKSSQAPKLLFHYYDKDFNNEADTPDNFQSRRPNTSFCFLDIRSPGLGDTAMYLCATSSLRQGNNEQYFGPGTRLTVT.